The 22 T cell receptor beta chains reported below all come from one sample, sequenced in a study of spatial heterogeneity in lung cancer. Time point: sample taken at primary tumor resection. Unsorted whole RNA samples from tumor, nontumor lung or frozen PBMC were sequenced. TCRdb reanalysed the 5' RACE reads using MiXCR and keeps one entry per CDR3 protein. In the table there are more than 9,500 distinct CDR3 sequences, roughly 6.4% of which are singletons. The sample consisted of normal lung tissue next to the tumor, taken at surgery. The receptors derive from a male donor with early-stage non-small cell lung cancer.

This clonotype is medium-sized. This beta chain is a stray sequence in a library constructed for alpha chains; its clone size is not meaningful. The rearrangement links TRBV6-6 to TRBJ2-5; 9 bases are a match to TRBD2. This CDR3 is built from 15 residues. The V gene's germline CDR1 is MNHNY and CDR2 SVGAGI (reference sequence). V was pared by 3 bases and J by 5 bases, with 7 bases of the junction left unmatched. The CDR3 region is CASSYDSREGETQYF. The CDR3 DNA reads as TGTGCCAGCAGTTATGATTCGCGGGAGGGTGAGACCCAGTACTTC.

This clonotype is labeled medium-sized. This beta chain is off target for a library built for alpha chains, so its abundance means little. The genes are TRBV12-3 or TRBV12-4 and TRBJ1-1; D gene unclear. V lost 3 bases, J lost 4 bases, and 12 bases lay in between. This CDR3 region has 14 residues. CDR3 region: CASSLGARGTEAFF. CDR3 bases: TGTGCCAGCAGTTTGGGCGCTCGAGGCACTGAAGCTTTCTTT.

This clonotype has at least ten counts. For a library built for alpha chains, this beta chain is a stray read; little rests on its size. The rearrangement joins TRBV10-3 to TRBJ2-5; 8 positions agree with TRBD2. The CDR3 has 14 residues. Germline loops: CDR1 ENHRY, CDR2 SYGVKD. Trimming removed 5 bases from V and 4 bases from J; junction bases left unmatched: 6. The CDR3 is CAISSGLDGETQYF. CDR3 nucleotide sequence: TGTGCCATCAGTTCGGGACTAGATGGAGAGACCCAGTACTTC.

This clonotype is deemed medium-sized. In a library made to pick up alpha chains, this beta chain is a stray read with a size that means little. The J gene is TRBJ1-2, the V gene TRBV20-1; a possible D gene is TRBD1 (5 bases). With 3 bases removed from V and 7 bases from J, the gap between germline ends came to 18 bases. CDR3 length: 14 residues. Germline CDR1 is DFQATT and CDR2 is SNEGSKA (reference sequence). The CDR3 DNA reads as TGCAGTGCTAGTTACCGCCAGGGTACAGGTGGCTACACCTTC. As protein: CSASYRQGTGGYTF.

This clonotype was seen many times. The library was built for alpha chains, so this beta chain is an off-target read and its size means little. The rearrangement joins TRBV20-1 to TRBJ2-5, with 7 bases that match TRBD1. V shed 6 bases and J 5 bases; nucleotides not matched to a gene: 12. Per the germline V gene, CDR1 is DFQATT and CDR2 is SNEGSKA (reference sequence). The CDR3 runs to 14 residues. CDR3 in amino acids: CSAGRDSFKETQYF. In DNA form, the CDR3 reads TGCAGTGCCGGCAGGGACAGTTTCAAGGAGACCCAGTACTTC.

This clonotype has ten or more counts. Being off target in a library aimed at alpha chains, this beta chain has a size of little meaning. V is TRBV20-1 and J is TRBJ1-2, with 7 bases fitting TRBD1. CDR1 and CDR2 from the germline V gene are DFQATT and SNEGSKA (reference sequence). The CDR3 totals 12 residues. J lost 11 bases, V lost 6 bases, and 12 bases had no gene match. CDR3 in amino acids: CSAEDRLVGYTF. As DNA, the CDR3 is TGCAGTGCAGAGGACAGGCTGGTTGGTTACACCTTC.

There are many counts of this clonotype. The size of this beta chain means little, since it is a stray read in a library made for alpha chains. The chain has TRBV14 and TRBJ2-1; 7 bases are shared with TRBD1. Losses at the gene ends were 3 bases for V and 5 bases for J; bases not matched to a gene: 7. The germline V gene encodes CDR1 SGHDN and CDR2 FVKESK. The CDR3 spans 15 residues. CDR3 sequence: CASSHYRGPNNEQFF. The CDR3 coding sequence is TGTGCCAGCAGCCACTACAGGGGCCCGAACAATGAGCAGTTCTTC.

At least ten counts were recorded for this clonotype. This beta chain is a stray sequence in a library constructed for alpha chains; its clone size is not meaningful. The V call is TRBV29-1, the J call TRBJ1-2; no definite D call. V lost 8 bases and J 8 bases, leaving 12 bases between the germline ends. Germline CDR1 SQVTM, CDR2 ANQGSEA. The CDR3 is 10 residues long. In DNA, the CDR3 is TGCAGCATTTACCAGAACGGCTACACCTTC. Protein product: CSIYQNGYTF.

Many counts were recorded for this clonotype. A library prepared for alpha chains yielded this beta chain as an off-target read; its size is of little meaning. V usage is TRBV9 and J usage is TRBJ2-1, with TRBD1 as a possible D gene (6 bases). The CDR3 has 15 amino acids. V lost 3 bases and J 3 bases, leaving 13 bases between the germline ends. Germline CDR1 SGDLS, CDR2 YYNGEE. In nucleotides, the CDR3 is TGTGCCAGCAGCGACGTGGGGGCCAGCTACAATGAGCAGTTCTTC. Residues: CASSDVGASYNEQFF.

This clonotype was detected many times. A library prepared for alpha chains yielded this beta chain as an off-target read; its size is of little meaning. V is TRBV6-5 and J is TRBJ2-2, with TRBD1 identical over 7 bases. Germline assignment: CDR1 MNHEY and CDR2 SVGAGI. Trimming cost V 6 bases and J 2 bases; bases outside gene matches: 6. This CDR3 has 15 residues. For the CDR3, the DNA is TGTGCCAGCAGAAGGGCAGGGGGTAACACCGGGGAGCTGTTTTTT. Translating it yields CASRRAGGNTGELFF.

This clonotype was seen at least ten times. The library was built for alpha chains, so this beta chain is an off-target read and its size means little. The V gene is TRBV2, the J gene TRBJ1-1, with D unclear. Trimming stripped 6 bases from V and 0 bases from J, with 11 bases between. The length of the CDR3 is 14 residues. Germline V gene data show CDR1 as SNHLY and CDR2 as FYNNEI. The CDR3, as DNA: TGTGCCAGCAGCTATCAGACGGTGAACACTGAAGCTTTCTTT. Residues: CASSYQTVNTEAFF.

As regards this clonotype: Because the library targeted alpha chains, this beta chain is an off-target read whose size means little. This chain uses TRBV20-1 with TRBJ2-3; possibly TRBD2 for D (6 bases). The CDR3 spans 12 residues. The germline gives CDR1 DFQATT, CDR2 SNEGSKA (reference sequence). V was shortened by 6 bases and J by 3 bases, with 10 bases between the two germline ends. DNA of the CDR3: TGCAGTGCCGTGGGAGGAACAGATACGCAGTATTTT. Encoded protein: CSAVGGTDTQYF.

This clonotype was recorded at least ten times. Little can be read into the size of this beta chain, an off-target read in a library designed for alpha chains. This sequence joins TRBV10-3 and TRBJ1-1; no firm D call. Trimming shortened V by 6 bases and J by 4 bases, and 15 bases separated the two germline ends. Germline CDR1 ENHRY, CDR2 SYGVKD. The CDR3 has 14 amino acids. DNA of the CDR3: TGTGCCATCAGCCTAGAGCCGGGAGCCACTGAAGCTTTCTTT. Its protein is CAISLEPGATEAFF.

This clonotype was seen at least ten times. Being off target in a library aimed at alpha chains, this beta chain has a size of little meaning. This sequence joins TRBV12-3 or TRBV12-4 and TRBJ1-2; 10 nucleotides agree with TRBD1. This CDR3 has 17 residues. J gave up 0 bases and V 3 bases, and 7 bases lay outside the gene matches. The CDR3 DNA reads as TGTGCCAGCAGTTTCCCCGGGACAGGGGCCTCTAACTATGGCTACACCTTC. Protein product: CASSFPGTGASNYGYTF.

Ten or more counts support this clonotype. This beta chain was picked up by a library intended for alpha chains and is off target, so its count carries little meaning. The genes are TRBV9 and TRBJ1-5; 7 bases agree with TRBD1. There are 15 residues in the CDR3. Per germline, CDR1 SGDLS and CDR2 YYNGEE. V shed 3 bases and J 6 bases; nucleotides not matched to a gene: 9. In DNA, the CDR3 is TGTGCCAGCAGCGCCTCGACAGGGTCGGGTCAGCCCCAGCATTTT. Translated: CASSASTGSGQPQHF.

This clonotype was seen repeatedly, ten times or more. This beta chain is off target for a library built for alpha chains, so its abundance means little. This chain joins TRBV12-3 or TRBV12-4 and TRBJ2-7; TRBD1 agrees at 8 bases. The CDR3 spans 14 residues. V was pared by 7 bases and J by 5 bases, with 10 bases of the junction left unmatched. The CDR3 DNA reads TGTGCCAGCATTCAGGAGACAGGGGTTCACGAGCAGTACTTC. Residues: CASIQETGVHEQYF.

With respect to this clonotype: In a library made to pick up alpha chains, this beta chain is a stray read with a size that means little. J is TRBJ2-3 and V is TRBV12-3 or TRBV12-4; unclear D gene. Deletions cut 5 bases from V and 4 bases from J, with 10 bases between. The CDR3 consists of 13 residues. The CDR3 DNA is TGTGCCAGCAGTGGGGTCGAGGCAGATACGCAGTATTTT. Protein: CASSGVEADTQYF.

This clonotype was seen repeatedly, ten times or more. The library was prepared for alpha chains; this beta chain is a stray read, so its frequency means little. CDR3 nucleotide sequence: TGTGCCAGCAGTCCGACCGGGAGGGGCGGGAGGAACAATGAGCAGTTCTTC. Its protein product is CASSPTGRGGRNNEQFF. The chain has TRBV12-3 or TRBV12-4 and TRBJ2-1, with 8 bases matching TRBD2. This CDR3 region has 17 residues. V dropped 5 bases and J dropped 5; count of bases not matched to a gene: 14.

This clonotype was detected many times. This beta chain is a stray sequence in a library constructed for alpha chains; its clone size is not meaningful. This chain joins TRBV12-3 or TRBV12-4 and TRBJ2-1; 7 nucleotides line up with TRBD2. This CDR3 has 15 residues. V shed 4 bases, J shed 5 bases, and the junction held 8 bases outside the gene matches. The CDR3 loop is CASSWRLAENNEQFF. CDR3 in DNA: TGTGCCAGCAGTTGGCGGCTAGCGGAGAACAATGAGCAGTTCTTC.

As to this clonotype: Since it is a stray read in a library aimed at alpha chains, this beta chain has a size that is not meaningful. This chain connects TRBV4-2 to TRBJ2-7; D possibly matches TRBD1 or TRBD2 (5 bases each). Trimming pared 2 bases from V and 5 bases from J, leaving 10 bases between. Germline CDR1 and CDR2: LGHNA and YNFKEQ. This CDR3 has 13 amino acids. The CDR3 sequence is CASSQRQGDEQYF. The CDR3 coding sequence is TGTGCCAGCAGCCAAAGGCAGGGAGACGAGCAGTACTTC.

This clonotype was counted at least ten times. This beta chain was picked up by a library intended for alpha chains and is off target, so its count carries little meaning. This chain connects TRBV7-9 to TRBJ2-1; 9 nucleotides agree with TRBD2. CDR3 length: 16 residues. The V segment lost 1 base and the J segment 8 bases; nucleotides outside the gene matches: 9. CDR1 is SEHNR and CDR2 is FQNEAQ in the germline V gene (reference sequence). The CDR3 coding sequence is TGTGCCAGCAGCTTAGGGGAACTAGCGGGTCTCGATGAGCAGTTCTTC. Translating it yields CASSLGELAGLDEQFF.

In this sample, this clonotype turned up many times. This beta chain came through as a stray read in a library set up for alpha chains, and its size says little. This chain joins TRBV7-8 and TRBJ2-1; 10 nucleotides line up with TRBD2. Germline CDR1 reads SGHVS; CDR2 reads FQNEAQ. Trimming removed 5 bases from V and 2 bases from J; junction bases left unmatched: 3. The CDR3 covers 15 residues. CDR3 region: CASSITSGTYNEQFF. In nucleotides, the CDR3 is TGTGCCAGCAGCATTACTAGCGGGACCTACAATGAGCAGTTCTTC.